This TCR beta chain appears in the sequencing data of a study of blood T cells in healthy people across ages (dated by TCRdb to about 2015). Regarding the study in general: In model experiments, template switching captured roughly one uniquely barcoded TCR beta cDNA molecule for every two T cells. To avoid experimental bias, donors of different ages were spread randomly across the sequencing lanes. To track age-related changes in TCR beta repertoire diversity, the study relied on deep sequencing normalized with unique cDNA molecular identifiers. The study analyzed two additional independent replicas of 1 million unique cDNA reads from the same blood draw for two donors, one aged 18 to 29 and one aged 80 or older. Four age groups were formed from the donors: young (average roughly 15 years), middle-aged (roughly 38), aged (roughly 59) and long-lived (around 80). Beyond this particular receptor, the publication reports: The long-lived group showed more naive CD4+ T cells, fewer expanded clones and increased TCR diversity than the aged group, suggesting age selection. Bulk unsorted PBMC profiling prevented conclusive comparison of naive and antigen-experienced compartments. As age increased, observed TCR beta diversity per million T cells dropped in a roughly linear way, and a significant reduction was already evident by age about 40. There was a strong correlation between observed TCR beta diversity and the percentage of naive T cells measured by flow cytometry. Donor CMV infection status was unknown, potentially confounding age-related changes in expanded clonotypes. Total diversity estimates from one million sequenced T cells were considered lower bounds and underestimates.

The donors were about 40 Caucasian individuals from Russia, aged roughly 6 to 100 years, who were systemically healthy. Roughly 10 milliliters of peripheral blood were collected from each donor into EDTA-treated Vacutainer tubes. PBMCs were isolated by Ficoll-Paque density-gradient centrifugation, with at least 6 million obtained per sample. Total RNA, at least 5 micrograms per sample, was extracted from PBMCs with Trizol reagent. For every donor, an aliquot of PBMCs went through flow cytometry to measure the percentages of naive CD45RAhigh/CD27high T cells. Library construction relied on 5' RACE. Sequencing took place on an Illumina HiSeq 2500. A second roughly 6 to 12 cycle PCR used a sample-barcoded 5' primer and a J-beta primer mix. A unique molecular identifier was introduced onto each TCR beta cDNA molecule by a template-switch 5' adaptor carrying 12 random nucleotides. Each sample yielded at least 2.5 million CDR3-containing paired-end reads. The Mint cDNA synthesis kit, primed by a TRBC-specific oligonucleotide, was used to synthesize first-strand cDNA from all RNA. All cDNA was treated with uracil-DNA glycosylase and then went through a first 18-cycle PCR with the universal primers M1SS and BC2_uni_R. On the study's bioinformatics: For normalization, 1 million high-quality reads, each with a distinct molecular identifier, were randomly selected from each sample. Instead of being binned into consensus sequences, reads that shared molecular identifiers were thrown out. MiTCR, with a Q25 quality threshold and the strictest error-elimination algorithm, was used for CDR3 identification, clonotype clustering and error correction. A nonparametric unseen species model with Euler transformation was used to estimate a lower bound on total TCR beta diversity. TCRdb's own reprocessing of the public reads used fastp at Q25 and MiXCR and kept productive beta chains. Records with the same CDR3 protein are collapsed into one entry carrying the most frequent genes and DNA. TCRdb, not the original authors, processed these V and J calls. Recorded for this sample are 2 million or so distinct CDR3 sequences; 49% of them occurred a single time. Approximately 2% of the sample comes from the top ten.

From V the trimming removes 11 bases and from J it removes 0 bases, while the gene matches leave 17 bases of the junction unaccounted for. The germline V gene encodes CDR1 ENHRY and CDR2 SYGVKD. The CDR3 starts with the cysteine, ends with the phenylalanine, and has 18 residues. Only the CDR3 part of the read is kept: 54 bases, read in frame from the first base. Worth noting for this clonotype: Its antigen specificity is not known. The sample holds no much larger clone one base away, and base qualities are not on file.

The sequencing sample was made of blood. The V and J segments used are TRBV10-3 and TRBJ1-4, and TRBD1 aligns with 8 junction nucleotides. This clonotype was sampled from a woman aged 35 to 49 in good health. CDR3 loop: CAAQKEIGQGTTNEKLFF. The nucleotides read TGTGCCGCTCAGAAGGAAATAGGACAGGGAACAACTAATGAAAAACTGTTTTTT.